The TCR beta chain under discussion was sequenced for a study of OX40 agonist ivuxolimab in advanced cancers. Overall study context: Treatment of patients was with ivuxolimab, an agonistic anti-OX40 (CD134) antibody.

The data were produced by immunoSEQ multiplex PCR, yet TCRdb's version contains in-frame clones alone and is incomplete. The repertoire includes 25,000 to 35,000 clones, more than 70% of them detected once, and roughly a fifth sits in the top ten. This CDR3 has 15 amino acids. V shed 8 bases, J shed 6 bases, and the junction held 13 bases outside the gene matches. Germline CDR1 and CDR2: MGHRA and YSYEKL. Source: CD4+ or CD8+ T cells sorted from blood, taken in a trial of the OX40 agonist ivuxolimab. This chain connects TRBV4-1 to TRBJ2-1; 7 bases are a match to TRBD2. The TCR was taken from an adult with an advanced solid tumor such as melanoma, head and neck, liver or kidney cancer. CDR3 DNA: TGCGCCAGCGTACGGAGGGTGGGGGAGGGCAATGAGCAGTTCTTC. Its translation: CASVRRVGEGNEQFF.